This note documents a single T cell receptor (beta chain) sequence. The antigen remains undetermined. TCRdb's copy holds only in-frame clones and misses some; the assay was immunoSEQ multiplex PCR. The sample has approximately 140,000 clones; around 85% are singletons. The record originates from a study of cytomegalovirus exposure and HLA in healthy donors. Study as a whole: Per a later analysis, the roughly 690 first-cohort and some 130 validation repertoires shared one platform.

This CDR3 spans 14 amino acids. Germline V gene lookup returns CDR1 MNHNY and CDR2 SVGAGI (reference sequence). Trimming shortened V by 6 bases and J by 2 bases, and 11 bases separated the two germline ends. General study points: Some TCR beta chains (approximately 180 of them) were listed as cytomegalovirus-associated. Among the CMV-associated chains, a few were confirmed in vitro as specific for CMV antigens. Reportedly, diagnosis of cytomegalovirus status by the classifier showed high specificity and sensitivity.

This clonotype was sampled from a man between 18 and 35 years old in good health and CMV-seronegative. The sequenced sample consisted of PBMCs. The chain uses TRBV6-6 and TRBJ2-1; D is perhaps TRBD1 (6 bases). The CDR3 reads CASRQGYTYNEQFF. Here the CDR3 DNA reads TGTGCCAGCAGACAGGGTTACACCTACAATGAGCAGTTCTTC.